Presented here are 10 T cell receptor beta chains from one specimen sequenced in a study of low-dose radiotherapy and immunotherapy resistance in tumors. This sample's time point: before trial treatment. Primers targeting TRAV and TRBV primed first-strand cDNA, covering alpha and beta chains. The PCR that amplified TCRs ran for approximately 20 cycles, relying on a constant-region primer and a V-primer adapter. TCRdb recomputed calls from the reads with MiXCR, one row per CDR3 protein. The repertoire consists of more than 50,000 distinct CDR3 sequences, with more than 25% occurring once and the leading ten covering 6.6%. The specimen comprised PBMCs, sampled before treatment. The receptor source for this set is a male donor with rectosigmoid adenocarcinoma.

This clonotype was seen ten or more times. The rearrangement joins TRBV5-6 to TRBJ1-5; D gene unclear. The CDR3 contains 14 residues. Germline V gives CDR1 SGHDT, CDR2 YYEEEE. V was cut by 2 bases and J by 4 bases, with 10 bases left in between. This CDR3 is CASSLRELNQPQHF. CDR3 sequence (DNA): TGTGCCAGCAGCTTACGGGAGTTAAATCAGCCCCAGCATTTT.

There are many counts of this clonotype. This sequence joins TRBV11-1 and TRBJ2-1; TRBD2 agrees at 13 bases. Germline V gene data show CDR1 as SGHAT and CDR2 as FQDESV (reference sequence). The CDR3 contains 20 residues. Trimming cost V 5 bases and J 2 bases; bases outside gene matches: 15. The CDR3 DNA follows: TGTGCCAGCAGCCTGACGAAGGGACTAGCGGGACCCGGACCCTACAATGAGCAGTTCTTC. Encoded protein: CASSLTKGLAGPGPYNEQFF.

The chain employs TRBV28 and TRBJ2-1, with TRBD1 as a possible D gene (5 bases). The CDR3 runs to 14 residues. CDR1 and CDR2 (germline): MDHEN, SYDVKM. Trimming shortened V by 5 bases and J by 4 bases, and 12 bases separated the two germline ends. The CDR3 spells CASSPNDRYNEQFF. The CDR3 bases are TGTGCCAGCAGTCCGAATGACAGATACAATGAGCAGTTCTTC.

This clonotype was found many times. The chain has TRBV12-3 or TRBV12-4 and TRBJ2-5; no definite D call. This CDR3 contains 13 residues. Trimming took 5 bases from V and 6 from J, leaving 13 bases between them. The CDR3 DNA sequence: TGTGCCAGCAGTATGGAACAGAGACAGACCCAGTACTTC. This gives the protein CASSMEQRQTQYF.

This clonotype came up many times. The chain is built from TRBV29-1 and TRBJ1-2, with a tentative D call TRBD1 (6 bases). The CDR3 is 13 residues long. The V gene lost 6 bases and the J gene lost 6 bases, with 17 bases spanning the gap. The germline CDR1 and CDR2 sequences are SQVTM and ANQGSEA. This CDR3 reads CSVKTQGGDGYTF. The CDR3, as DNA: TGCAGCGTCAAAACACAGGGTGGTGATGGCTACACCTTC.

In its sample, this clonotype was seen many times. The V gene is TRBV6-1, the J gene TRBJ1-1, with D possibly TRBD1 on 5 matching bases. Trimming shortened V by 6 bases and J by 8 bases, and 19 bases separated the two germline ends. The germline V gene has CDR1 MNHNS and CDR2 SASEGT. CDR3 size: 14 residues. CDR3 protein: CASRLPGTASEAFF. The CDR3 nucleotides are TGTGCCAGCAGACTACCCGGGACGGCAAGCGAAGCTTTCTTT.

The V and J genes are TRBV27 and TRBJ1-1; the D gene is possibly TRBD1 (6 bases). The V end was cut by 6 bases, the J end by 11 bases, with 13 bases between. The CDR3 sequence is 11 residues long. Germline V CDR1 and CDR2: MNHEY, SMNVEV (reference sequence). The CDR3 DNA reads TGTGCCAGCAGAGGGAGGGGGGGCGCTTTCTTT. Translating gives CASRGRGGAFF.

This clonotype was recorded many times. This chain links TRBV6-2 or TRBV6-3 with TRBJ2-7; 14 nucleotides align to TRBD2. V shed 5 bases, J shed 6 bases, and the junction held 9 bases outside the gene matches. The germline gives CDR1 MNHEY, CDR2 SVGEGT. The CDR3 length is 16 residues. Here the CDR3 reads CASSRGTSGGLIEQYF. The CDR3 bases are TGTGCCAGCAGTCGCGGGACTAGCGGGGGATTGATCGAGCAGTACTTC.

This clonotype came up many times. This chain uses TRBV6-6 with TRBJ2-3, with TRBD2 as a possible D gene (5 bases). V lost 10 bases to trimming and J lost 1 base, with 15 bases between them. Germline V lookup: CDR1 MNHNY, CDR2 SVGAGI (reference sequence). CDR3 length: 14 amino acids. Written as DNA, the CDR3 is TGTGCCATTCACAGCGGAAGAGGCACAGATACGCAGTATTTT. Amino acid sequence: CAIHSGRGTDTQYF.

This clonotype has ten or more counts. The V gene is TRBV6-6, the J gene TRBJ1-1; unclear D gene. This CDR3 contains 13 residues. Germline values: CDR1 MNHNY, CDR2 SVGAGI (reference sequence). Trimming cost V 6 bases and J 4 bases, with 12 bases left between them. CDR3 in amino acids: CASSPRGGTEAFF. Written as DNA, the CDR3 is TGTGCCAGCAGCCCCCGGGGAGGCACTGAAGCTTTCTTT.